The subject of this entry is one TCR beta chain. Its antigen remains unknown. Germline V gene data show CDR1 as MNHNS and CDR2 as SASEGT. CDR3 length: 14 amino acids. After removal of 8 bases from V and 4 bases from J, the junction contained 7 bases not matched to a gene. The sample comes from a study of OX40 agonist ivuxolimab in advanced cancers. Produced via immunoSEQ multiplex PCR; TCRdb's table is partial and in-frame only. This table has 53,000 or so clones, roughly 86% appearing once. Points from the study as a whole: The antigen specificity of the peripheral T cells (those that were expanded) was not determined. At 0.1 to 3.0 mg/kg and by week 6, CD4+ and CD8+ T cells in the blood had expanded clonally.

The input for sequencing was CD4+ or CD8+ T cells sorted from blood, taken in a trial of the OX40 agonist ivuxolimab. The chain is built from TRBV6-1 and TRBJ2-1; 8 bases are a match to TRBD1. The TCR comes from an adult with an advanced solid tumor such as melanoma, head and neck, liver or kidney cancer. CDR3 loop: CASLPRGQYNEQFF. The CDR3 coding sequence is TGTGCCAGCCTACCCAGGGGGCAGTACAATGAGCAGTTCTTC.